These 18 T cell receptor beta chains were all obtained from the same sample, sequenced in a study of blood T cell repertoires in COVID-19. TCRdb's table, derived via immunoSEQ multiplex PCR, lists solely in-frame clones and lacks some. The sample has over 100,000 clones, about 88% seen once. The sample taken for sequencing was peripheral blood. The receptors were sampled from a man aged 40-49 years with acute or convalescent COVID-19.

The chain combines TRBV3-1 (or the pseudogene TRBV3-2) with TRBJ1-2; 7 bases agree with TRBD1. V trimming: 3 bases; J trimming: 6 bases; junction bases outside the gene matches: 4. The CDR3 covers 13 residues. Germline-derived CDR1 and CDR2 are LGHDT and YNNKEL (reference sequence). The DNA of the CDR3 is TGTGCCAGCAGCCACGACAGGGTCCATGGCTACACCTTC. This encodes CASSHDRVHGYTF.

This clone was picked up one time. The CDR3 nucleotides are TGTGCCAGCAGCAAAGTAAGAGGGACAGGGAACCGGCGGCGCTCTGGAAACACCATATATTTT. Its translation is CASSKVRGTGNRRRSGNTIYF. The chain links TRBV21-1 to TRBJ1-3; the listed D gene, TRBD1, was not tested against the DNA. TRBV21-1 is tagged as a pseudogene. This CDR3 has 21 amino acids.

J is TRBJ2-2 and V is TRBV27, with 16 bases that match TRBD2. This CDR3 is built from 18 residues. Trimming removed 3 bases from V and 3 bases from J; junction bases left unmatched: 4. In germline, CDR1 is MNHEY, CDR2 SMNVEV (reference sequence). As DNA, the CDR3 is TGTGCCAGCAGTTTCCCGGGACTAGCGGGAGGGCACACCGGGGAGCTGTTTTTT. It yields the protein CASSFPGLAGGHTGELFF.

This clone was observed once. The rearrangement links TRBV5-1 to TRBJ2-1; the match to TRBD1 covers 8 bases. V trimming: 4 bases; J trimming: 8 bases; junction bases outside the gene matches: 11. Looked up from germline, CDR1 is SGHRS and CDR2 is YFSETQ. CDR3 length equals 15 residues. The CDR3 DNA reads TGCGCCAGCAGCCACCGGACAGGGCCTGAGGATGAGCAGTTCTTC. This encodes CASSHRTGPEDEQFF.

This clone was seen at least ten times. The chain employs TRBV6-2 or TRBV6-3 and TRBJ2-3; the D is unclear. The CDR3 consists of 14 residues. Germline CDR1 is MNHEY and CDR2 is SVGEGT. V lost 6 bases and J 6 bases, leaving 16 bases between the germline ends. The CDR3 DNA follows: TGTGCCAGCAGCCTCTCGTCCCGGAGCGATACGCAGTATTTT. Translation: CASSLSSRSDTQYF.

The CDR3 reads CASSPGLVYTGELFF. In DNA form, the CDR3 reads TGCGCCAGCAGTCCGGGACTAGTATACACCGGGGAGCTGTTTTTT. The chain uses TRBV4-1 and TRBJ2-2; 8 bases line up with TRBD2. V was clipped by 6 bases and J by 3 bases; unmatched bases: 6. Germline CDR1 is MGHRA and CDR2 is YSYEKL. The CDR3 covers 15 residues.

The chain joins TRBV6-5 to TRBJ1-2; D gene uncertain. Trimming took off 3 bases at V and 8 bases at J, with 13 bases between the two ends. This CDR3 has 13 amino acids. CDR1 MNHEY and CDR2 SVGAGI come from the germline V gene. The CDR3 loop is CASSYMGLGGYTF. The CDR3 DNA reads as TGTGCCAGCAGTTATATGGGTCTCGGGGGCTACACCTTC.

This clone has at least ten counts. The genes are TRBV4-3 and TRBJ1-2, with D perhaps TRBD1 (6 bases). Trimming pared 0 bases from V and 10 bases from J, leaving 12 bases between. Germline V CDR1 and CDR2: LGHNA, YSLEER. The CDR3 extends over 13 amino acids. CDR3 DNA sequence: TGCGCCAGCAGCCAAGAATTACAGGGTTCCTACACCTTC. It encodes CASSQELQGSYTF.

The V and J genes are TRBV6-1 and TRBJ2-3; D ambiguous. The CDR3 contains 16 residues. The germline V gene encodes CDR1 MNHNS and CDR2 SASEGT. The ends were cut back, 2 bases at V and 2 bases at J, with 14 bases in the middle. The CDR3 nucleotides read TGTGCCAGCAGTGAACCCTTAGCCCCTACCACAGATACGCAGTATTTT. It is translated as CASSEPLAPTTDTQYF.

The V call is TRBV19, the J call TRBJ1-1; perhaps TRBD1 as D (5 bases). The V end lost 7 bases, the J end lost 0 bases, and 15 bases lay between the germline ends. The CDR3 runs 15 residues. Germline V lookup: CDR1 LNHDA, CDR2 SQIVND (reference sequence). The CDR3 sequence: CASKEGSYMNTEAFF. The CDR3 DNA reads as TGTGCCAGTAAGGAGGGGTCCTACATGAACACTGAAGCTTTCTTT.

The V gene is TRBV7-9, the J gene TRBJ1-1, with 9 bases fitting TRBD1. The germline CDR1 and CDR2 sequences are SEHNR and FQNEAQ (reference sequence). This CDR3 is built from 15 residues. V shed 4 bases and J 1 base; nucleotides not matched to a gene: 4. CDR3 coding DNA: TGTGCCAGCAGCTCAGGACAGGGGCGGAACACTGAAGCTTTCTTT. Translation: CASSSGQGRNTEAFF.

The CDR3 sequence is CAIGTGGTYEQYF. The CDR3 region has the DNA TGTGCCATCGGGACAGGGGGCACCTACGAGCAGTACTTC. The chain couples TRBV10-3 to TRBJ2-7, with 12 bases identical to TRBD1. CDR1 is ENHRY, CDR2 SYGVKD, per germline. This CDR3 is built from 13 residues. The V segment lost 8 bases and the J segment 2 bases; nucleotides outside the gene matches: 1.

In its sample, this clone was seen once. The chain uses TRBV7-2 and TRBJ2-2; D remains unclear. The CDR3 sequence is 15 residues long. The germline V gene has CDR1 SGHTA and CDR2 FQGNSA. With 5 bases removed from V and 0 bases from J, the gap between germline ends came to 10 bases. CDR3 coding DNA: TGTGCCAGCAGCAAACAAATCGCGAACACCGGGGAGCTGTTTTTT. As protein: CASSKQIANTGELFF.

The chain recombines TRBV5-5 with TRBJ2-7, with D tentatively TRBD1 (5 bases). V dropped 0 bases and J dropped 2 bases, with 12 bases sitting between them. Per germline, CDR1 SGHKS and CDR2 YYEKEE (reference sequence). The CDR3 totals 15 residues. As DNA, the CDR3 is TGTGCCAGCAGCTTGGGACCGACAGCAACCTACGAGCAGTACTTC. This encodes CASSLGPTATYEQYF.

The chain links TRBV6-5 to TRBJ1-2; D remains unclear. Trimming removed 0 bases at V and 4 bases at J, with 15 bases between. The germline V gene has CDR1 MNHEY and CDR2 SVGAGI. CDR3 size: 16 residues. CDR3 nucleotide sequence: TGTGCCAGCAGTTACTCGGAGTTCTGGCAACTCTATGGCTACACCTTC. Translation gives CASSYSEFWQLYGYTF.

The rearrangement joins TRBV6-5 to TRBJ1-3, with D possibly TRBD1 on 5 matching bases. The V end was cut by 8 bases, the J end by 0 bases, with 14 bases between. Looked up from germline, CDR1 is MNHEY and CDR2 is SVGAGI. The CDR3 contains 15 residues. In nucleotides, the CDR3 is TGTGCCAGCGCTTGGGGGGGTTCCTCTGGAAACACCATATATTTT. It specifies CASAWGGSSGNTIYF.

The chain employs TRBV10-3 and TRBJ1-3; 12 nucleotides line up with TRBD1. CDR3 size: 16 residues. Germline V gene sequence: CDR1 ENHRY, CDR2 SYGVKD. The trim removed 6 bases at V and 4 bases at J, leaving 7 bases unmatched. DNA for the CDR3: TGTGCCATCAGAGGGACAGGGGGCGATCTGGGAAACACCATATATTTT. It codes for CAIRGTGGDLGNTIYF.

V is TRBV10-3 and J is TRBJ1-5; D unclear. Germline CDR1 and CDR2: ENHRY and SYGVKD. V shed 1 base and J shed 1 base, with 8 bases lying between them. The CDR3 loop spans 15 amino acids. The DNA for the CDR3 is TGTGCCATCAGTGAGTTCGGGTTAAGCAATCAGCCCCAGCATTTT. As protein: CAISEFGLSNQPQHF.